These 27 T cell receptor beta chains share one sample of origin, sequenced in a study of T cells in women clearing cervical HPV infection (dated by TCRdb to 2016 to 2019). The method was the immunoSEQ multiplex PCR assay. In TCRdb, the immuneACCESS table is reduced to in-frame sequences with V and J assigned. These tables do not hold every clone; where another copy was compared, an unresolved V gene accounts for under half, and the others remain unexplained. The table of this sample itemizes 18,000 or so clones. Jointly, the top ten make up roughly 14% of the sample. The sequenced sample was blood buffy coat. The receptor set was obtained from a woman aged 18-69 years with a cervical HPV16 infection that either progressed to CIN3+ or cleared (not recorded which).

Comment on this clone: The read ends 3 residues early relative to the CDR3; the germline J gene fills the gap. The gene calls are TRBV2 and TRBJ1-5; weak D call: TRBD1 (5 bases). Germline loops: CDR1 SNHLY, CDR2 FYNNEI. This CDR3 spans 15 amino acids. With 10 bases removed from V and 3 bases from J, the gap between germline ends came to 19 bases. Incomplete CDR3 DNA: TGTGCCACTTCACGGGAACAGGTGAACAATCAGCCC. Protein sequence: CATSREQVNNQP. The full-length CDR3 reads as CATSREQVNNQPQHF.

In the case of this clone: The read is 3 residues too short to cover the CDR3 end, so that end is filled in from the germline J gene. The genes are TRBV19 and TRBJ2-5; 10 bases map to TRBD2. V gave up 5 bases and J gave up 5 bases; unmatched junction bases: 5. The CDR3 loop spans 14 amino acids. From germline, CDR1 is LNHDA and CDR2 SQIVND (reference sequence). CDR3 DNA (partial): TGTGCCAGTAGTCCCCCGGGACTAGCGGAGACC. Protein product: CASSPPGLAET. The full CDR3 sequence reads CASSPPGLAETQYF.

On this clone itself: From the germline J gene comes the end of the CDR3, since the read stops 3 residues before it. The chain links TRBV20-1 to TRBJ1-1; a possible D gene is TRBD1 (6 bases). Germline V gene lookup returns CDR1 DFQATT and CDR2 SNEGSKA (reference sequence). The CDR3 sequence is 14 residues long. This CDR3 is CSARTLSGPRGAFF. The sequenced part of the CDR3 DNA is TGCAGTGCTAGAACATTATCGGGCCCCAGGGGA.

The CDR3 sequence is CAISDPTSRNEQFF. CDR3 DNA, as far as it was read: TGTGCCATCAGTGACCCGACTAGTCGCAATGAG. V is TRBV10-3 and J is TRBJ2-1; D perhaps matches TRBD2 (6 bases). The CDR3 goes on 3 residues after the read ends, and that part is filled in from the germline J gene. Trimming left V 3 bases short and J 6 bases short, with 12 bases between. Germline values: CDR1 ENHRY, CDR2 SYGVKD. The CDR3 totals 14 residues.

On this clone: The DNA ends 3 residues before the CDR3 does, and the rest of the CDR3 is filled in from the germline J gene. The chain is built from TRBV30 and TRBJ2-3; D ambiguous. The CDR3 has 11 residues. V lost 0 bases to trimming and J lost 6 bases, with 4 bases between them. CDR1 is GTSNPN, CDR2 SVGIG, per germline (reference sequence). CDR3: CAWSVSDTQYF. The CDR3 DNA, read in part, is TGTGCCTGGAGTGTCTCTGATACG.

Worth noting for this clone: The read is 3 residues too short to cover the CDR3 end, so that end is filled in from the germline J gene. The chain has TRBV6-2 or TRBV6-3 and TRBJ2-1; D is unclear. The germline V gene encodes CDR1 MNHEY and CDR2 SVGEGT. V gave up 2 bases and J gave up 8 bases, with 10 bases separating them. The CDR3 has 13 residues. CDR3 sequence reads: CASSYAGIDEQFF. The CDR3 bases that were read are TGTGCCAGCAGTTACGCAGGTATAGATGAG.

With respect to this clone: The missing CDR3 end, 3 residues past where the read stops, is filled in from the germline J gene. The genes are TRBV5-6 and TRBJ2-7; 10 bases are shared with TRBD1. CDR1 is SGHDT and CDR2 is YYEEEE in the germline V gene. The CDR3 is 14 amino acids. Trimming removed 4 bases from V and 2 bases from J; junction bases left unmatched: 3. CDR3 amino acids: CASSLGTGAYEQYF. Partial CDR3 DNA: TGTGCCAGCAGCCTGGGGACAGGGGCCTACGAG.

About this clone: The CDR3 extends 3 residues past the end of the read, so its final part is completed from the germline J gene. The J gene is TRBJ1-1, the V gene TRBV4-1, with D possibly TRBD1 on 5 matching bases. The germline V gene encodes CDR1 MGHRA and CDR2 YSYEKL. The CDR3 has 15 amino acids. V gave up 1 base and J gave up 1 base, with 10 bases separating them. The CDR3 DNA, read in part, is TGCGCCAGCAGCCAAGGATGGGGGGAGAACACTGAA. This codes for CASSQGWGENTE. The entire CDR3 is CASSQGWGENTEAFF.

Concerning this clone itself: Read coverage stops 3 residues before the CDR3 terminus; the germline J gene supplies the remainder. V is TRBV2 and J is TRBJ1-5, with TRBD1 as a possible D gene (6 bases). CDR3 length equals 16 residues. The germline gives CDR1 SNHLY, CDR2 FYNNEI. V was cut by 6 bases and J by 0 bases, with 15 bases left in between. CDR3 residues: CASSPGTPNSNQPQHF. The sequenced CDR3 bases are TGTGCCAGCAGCCCCGGGACACCGAATAGCAATCAGCCC.

In the case of this clone: The read ends 3 residues shy of where the CDR3 ends; the end is completed using the germline J gene. This chain uses TRBV7-3 with TRBJ1-2; D might be TRBD1 (5 bases). CDR3 length: 14 amino acids. Germline V lookup: CDR1 SGHTA, CDR2 FQGTGA. The CDR3: CASSLSPSGGPYTF. The CDR3 DNA, read in part, is TGTGCCAGCAGCTTAAGTCCTAGCGGGGGTCCC.

A remark on this clone: With the read ending 3 residues before the CDR3 end, the germline J gene is used to fill in that end. V and J are TRBV10-3 and TRBJ1-1; 11 bases are shared with TRBD1. With V trimmed by 6 bases and J by 5 bases, 5 bases remained unmatched. The CDR3 length is 14 residues. CDR1 ENHRY and CDR2 SYGVKD come from the germline V gene. The sequenced part of the CDR3 DNA is TGTGCCATCAGGGGGACAGGGGGAAGGACTGAA. Its translation is CAIRGTGGRTE. The full CDR3 reads CAIRGTGGRTEAFF.

In regard to this clone: The observed sequence ends 3 residues before the CDR3 terminus, with the missing tail filled in from the germline J gene. The chain has TRBV14 and TRBJ2-7, with TRBD1 as a possible D gene (6 bases). Per the germline V gene, CDR1 is SGHDN and CDR2 is FVKESK. V lost 3 bases to trimming and J lost 3 bases, with 15 bases between them. This CDR3 has 15 residues. CDR3 amino acids: CASSQWDNGIYEQYF. The sequenced part of the CDR3 DNA is TGTGCCAGCAGCCAGTGGGACAATGGAATCTACGAG.

A note on this clone: Read coverage stops 3 residues before the CDR3 terminus; the germline J gene supplies the remainder. The rearrangement links TRBV28 to TRBJ2-5; TRBD2 is a possible D gene (7 bases). The CDR3 consists of 17 residues. V lost 3 bases, J lost 7 bases, and 24 bases lay in between. Looked up from germline, CDR1 is MDHEN and CDR2 is SYDVKM. The CDR3 DNA, read in part, is TGTGCCAGCAGTTTCAGTGGGACGGGGGGCTCGATAGGGACC. Protein sequence: CASSFSGTGGSIGT. The full CDR3 protein is CASSFSGTGGSIGTQYF.

On this clone itself: The sequence runs out 3 residues before the end of the CDR3; the remainder is reconstructed from the germline J gene. The rearrangement joins TRBV12-3 or TRBV12-4 to TRBJ1-1; 9 bases fit TRBD1. The V segment lost 1 base and the J segment 3 bases; nucleotides outside the gene matches: 3. This CDR3 comprises 15 residues. CDR3 amino acids: CASSLEQGAHTEAFF. The sequenced CDR3 bases are TGTGCCAGCAGTTTAGAACAGGGGGCGCACACTGAA.

In the case of this clone: The read ends 3 residues early relative to the CDR3; the germline J gene fills the gap. The chain joins TRBV10-3 to TRBJ2-7; D is perhaps TRBD2 (7 bases). CDR1 is ENHRY and CDR2 is SYGVKD in the germline V gene. Trimming shortened V by 10 bases and J by 5 bases, and 21 bases separated the two germline ends. The CDR3 loop spans 14 amino acids. CDR3 protein: CATKGGGGGDEQYF. CDR3 DNA (partial): TGTGCCACGAAGGGTGGCGGCGGGGGCGACGAG.

A remark on this clone: The read is 3 residues too short to cover the CDR3 end, so that end is filled in from the germline J gene. The chain has TRBV10-3 and TRBJ1-2; TRBD1 aligns across 12 bases. The germline V gene has CDR1 ENHRY and CDR2 SYGVKD. With 3 bases clipped from V and 4 bases from J, the junction kept 6 bases outside the gene matches. The CDR3 contains 16 residues. The CDR3 sequence: CAISEGTGGFGYGYTF. CDR3 DNA (partial): TGTGCCATCAGTGAAGGGACAGGGGGCTTTGGCTATGGC.

To note about this clone: Read coverage stops 3 residues before the CDR3 terminus; the germline J gene supplies the remainder. The V gene is TRBV13, the J gene TRBJ1-2, with 9 positions matching TRBD1. The junction had 16 bases not matched to a gene; V was cut back by 8 bases and J by 3 bases. This CDR3 comprises 17 residues. CDR1 PRHDT and CDR2 FYEKMQ come from the germline V gene (reference sequence). The CDR3 loop is CASRPNPPRDRDYGYTF. The sequenced part of the CDR3 DNA is TGTGCCAGCCGCCCAAACCCTCCGAGGGACAGGGACTATGGC. Supplemented by reference TRBV13 and TRBJ1-2, the full variable domain reads AAGVIQSPRHLIKEKRETATLKCYPIPRHDTVYWYQQGPGQDPQFLISFYEKMQSDKGSIPDRFSAQQFSDYHSELNMSSLELGDSALYFCASRPNPPRDRDYGYTFGSGTRLTVV.

Concerning this clone itself: Read data end 3 residues before the CDR3 end; the end is taken from the germline J gene. The chain carries TRBV11-3 and TRBJ2-7; TRBD2 might be the D (6 bases). Germline CDR1 and CDR2: SGHNT and YENEEA. CDR3 size: 15 residues. Trimming shortened V by 5 bases and J by 0 bases, and 14 bases separated the two germline ends. CDR3 DNA (partial): TGTGCCAGCAGCCTGGTTGGGGGGACCTCCTACGAG. Translating it yields CASSLVGGTSYE. The whole CDR3 protein reads CASSLVGGTSYEQYF.

Worth noting for this clone: The CDR3 is cut off 3 residues early in the read; its end comes from the germline J gene. This chain connects TRBV19 to TRBJ1-5; D gene ambiguous. The CDR3 has 14 amino acids. V was cut by 1 base and J by 4 bases, with 8 bases left in between. Germline values: CDR1 LNHDA, CDR2 SQIVND (reference sequence). The CDR3 bases that were read are TGTGCCAGTAGTATAGGAACAGATAATCAGCCC. Protein sequence: CASSIGTDNQP. The CDR3 reads in full as CASSIGTDNQPQHF. Based on the CDR3 plus reference TRBV19 and TRBJ1-5, the full variable domain is DGGITQSPKYLFRKEGQNVTLSCEQNLNHDAMYWYRQDPGQGLRLIYYSQIVNDFQKGDIAEGYSVSREKKESFPLTVTSAQKNPTAFYLCASSIGTDNQPQHFGDGTRLSIL.

Comment on this clone: The read terminates 3 residues ahead of where the CDR3 ends, so the germline J gene completes it. This chain uses TRBV5-1 with TRBJ1-1, with a possible D match to TRBD1 (6 bases). Germline CDR1 SGHRS, CDR2 YFSETQ. CDR3 size: 15 residues. V lost 1 base and J lost 5, with 15 bases in between. Incomplete CDR3 DNA: TGCGCCAGCAGCTTGCAGGGGTCAGGATGGACTGAA. It encodes CASSLQGSGWTE. The whole CDR3 sequence is CASSLQGSGWTEAFF.

As for this clone: The read terminates 3 residues ahead of where the CDR3 ends, so the germline J gene completes it. The chain carries TRBV12-3 or TRBV12-4 and TRBJ2-7, with D maybe TRBD2 (5 bases). The CDR3 is 12 residues long. V gave up 3 bases and J gave up 2 bases, with 5 bases separating them. CDR3 loop: CASSFGAYEQYF. CDR3 bases read: TGTGCCAGCAGTTTCGGGGCCTACGAG.

Notes on this clone: The CDR3 extends 3 residues past the end of the read, so its final part is completed from the germline J gene. The chain carries TRBV30 and TRBJ2-7; the D gene is possibly TRBD1 (5 bases). Germline CDR1 GTSNPN, CDR2 SVGIG (reference sequence). The CDR3 totals 11 residues. V was shortened by 7 bases and J by 6 bases, with 13 bases between the two germline ends. CDR3 loop: CASGWQGEQYF. Incomplete CDR3 DNA: TGTGCCTCAGGTTGGCAGGGCGAG.

About this clone itself: The CDR3 end is not reached by the read, which stops 3 residues before it; the germline J gene fills it in. The genes are TRBV20-1 and TRBJ2-1, with 11 bases aligning to TRBD2. This CDR3 is 14 amino acids long. After removal of 6 bases from V and 5 bases from J, the junction contained 6 bases not matched to a gene. Germline V gene data show CDR1 as DFQATT and CDR2 as SNEGSKA (reference sequence). CDR3 sequence: CSAPGTSGHNEQFF. The covered CDR3 bases are TGCAGTGCCCCTGGGACTAGCGGACACAATGAG.

Comment on this clone: The missing CDR3 end, 3 residues past where the read stops, is filled in from the germline J gene. The chain is built from TRBV9 and TRBJ2-5; the match to TRBD1 covers 9 bases. The CDR3 has 15 residues. Germline V gives CDR1 SGDLS, CDR2 YYNGEE. J lost 5 bases, V lost 4 bases, and 9 bases had no gene match. The CDR3 sequence: CASSPRDREFETQYF. The sequenced CDR3 bases are TGTGCCAGCAGCCCGAGGGACAGGGAATTTGAGACC.

In regard to this clone: Sequencing ends 3 residues short of the CDR3 end; the germline J gene provides the rest. The V and J genes are TRBV13 and TRBJ2-7; 8 nucleotides line up with TRBD2. This CDR3 is 16 amino acids long. Trimming took 4 bases from V and 4 from J; bases not matched to a gene: 12. Germline V CDR1 and CDR2: PRHDT, FYEKMQ (reference sequence). The part of the CDR3 DNA that was read is TGTGCCAGCAGCTCTTCCCCAGCGGGGGATTCTTACGAG. It codes for CASSSSPAGDSYE. The whole CDR3 region reads CASSSSPAGDSYEQYF.

Turning to this clone: The junction departs from germline at one end; a sequencing error may be responsible. The CDR3 goes on 3 residues after the read ends, and that part is filled in from the germline J gene. The chain has TRBV4-2 and TRBJ2-3; perhaps TRBD1 as D (5 bases). Germline CDR1 LGHNA, CDR2 YNFKEQ. The CDR3 extends over 16 amino acids. CDR3 bases read: TGCGCCAGCAGCCAAGATGCAGCCAGGGAATTTGATACG. Residues: CASSQDAAREFDT. The CDR3 in full is CASSQDAAREFDTQYF.

CDR3 sequence reads: CASSEAVTGFGHTDTQYF. The covered CDR3 bases are TGTGCCAGCAGTGAAGCGGTCACAGGGTTCGGGCACACAGATACG. V usage is TRBV6-1 and J usage is TRBJ2-3; maybe TRBD1 (6 bases). From the germline J gene comes the end of the CDR3, since the read stops 3 residues before it. V lost 0 bases to trimming and J lost 2 bases, with 18 bases between them. There are 18 residues in the CDR3. CDR1 MNHNS and CDR2 SASEGT come from the germline V gene.